These 25 T cell receptor beta chains share one sample of origin, sequenced in a study of blood T cell repertoires in COVID-19. The method was immunoSEQ multiplex PCR; TCRdb's version includes in-frame clones alone and lacks a portion of them. Of 30,000 to 35,000 clones in the sample, approximately 93% were seen once. The sequenced sample was peripheral blood. Receptors were obtained from a human donor in a cohort sampled during active COVID-19.

The V call is TRBV25-1, the J call TRBJ1-1, with D possibly TRBD1 on 5 matching bases. The germline CDR1 and CDR2 sequences are MGHDK and SYGVNS. Between the trimmed V and J ends, which lost 3 bases and 4 bases, there was a span of 6 bases. This CDR3 comprises 12 residues. This chain's CDR3 is CASSEQGTEAFF. In DNA, the CDR3 is TGTGCCAGCAGTGAGCAGGGCACTGAAGCTTTCTTT. The entire variable domain, with the rest obtained from reference TRBV25-1 and TRBJ1-1, is as follows: EADIYQTPRYLVIGTGKKITLECSQTMGHDKMYWYQQDPGMELHLIHYSYGVNSTEKGDLSSESTVSRIRTEHFPLTLESARPSHTSQYLCASSEQGTEAFFGQGTRLTVV.

The V gene is TRBV12-5, the J gene TRBJ2-7, with D possibly matching TRBD1 (5 bases). The V gene lost 5 bases and the J gene lost 5 bases, with 16 bases spanning the gap. The CDR3 spans 14 residues. Germline V gene data show CDR1 as LGHNT and CDR2 as FRNRAP. In DNA form, the CDR3 reads TGTGCTAGTGGTCCCCCTGGCAGGGAAGACGAGCAGTACTTC. Translation gives CASGPPGREDEQYF. Full variable domain (rest looked up from reference TRBV12-5 and TRBJ2-7): DARVTQTPRHKVTEMGQEVTMRCQPILGHNTVFWYRQTMMQGLELLAYFRNRAPLDDSGMPKDRFSAEMPDATLATLKIQPSEPRDSAVYFCASGPPGREDEQYFGPGTRLTVT.

The V gene is TRBV5-1, the J gene TRBJ2-1; the match to TRBD1 covers 11 bases. CDR3 length: 16 amino acids. J lost 8 bases, V lost 0 bases, and 7 bases had no gene match. Germline V CDR1 and CDR2: SGHRS, YFSETQ. DNA of the CDR3: TGCGCCAGCAGCTTGGACGGGACAGGGGGTTTCGATGAGCAGTTCTTC. Its protein is CASSLDGTGGFDEQFF.

The chain couples TRBV7-2 to TRBJ1-5; TRBD1 might be the D (6 bases). Germline V lookup: CDR1 SGHTA, CDR2 FQGNSA. V was shortened by 1 base and J by 5 bases, with 9 bases between the two germline ends. The CDR3 sequence is 14 residues long. Here the CDR3 reads CASSLDRVDQPQHF. CDR3 DNA sequence: TGTGCCAGCAGCTTAGACAGGGTAGATCAGCCCCAGCATTTT.

The V call is TRBV6-4, the J call TRBJ2-1, with TRBD1 matching 8 bases. V gave up 0 bases and J gave up 5 bases; unmatched junction bases: 12. Per the germline V gene, CDR1 is MRHNA and CDR2 is SNTAGT. This CDR3 comprises 18 residues. Written as DNA, the CDR3 is TGTGCCAGCAGTGACTCGATTTCCCGGGACAGGAGGAACAATGAGCAGTTCTTC. Amino acids: CASSDSISRDRRNNEQFF.

The chain employs TRBV30 and TRBJ2-3, with D tentatively TRBD1 (6 bases). V shed 1 base and J shed 2 bases, with 7 bases lying between them. Per the germline V gene, CDR1 is GTSNPN and CDR2 is SVGIG (reference sequence). CDR3 length equals 13 residues. CDR3 nucleotides: TGTGCCTGGAGTGGGGGGCCCACAGATACGCAGTATTTT. It is translated as CAWSGGPTDTQYF.

The rearrangement uses TRBV2 and TRBJ2-1; TRBD2 matches 11 bases. Trimming cost V 6 bases and J 4 bases; bases outside gene matches: 20. The length of the CDR3 is 20 residues. CDR1 is SNHLY and CDR2 is FYNNEI in the germline V gene. CDR3 residues: CASSGPWGPLTSGDYNEQFF. CDR3 coding DNA: TGTGCCAGCAGCGGCCCCTGGGGACCATTGACTAGCGGGGATTACAATGAGCAGTTCTTC.

This rearrangement joins TRBV5-1 to TRBJ2-5; tentative D call: TRBD1 (6 bases). V lost 4 bases, J lost 2 bases, and 12 bases lay in between. This CDR3 comprises 14 residues. CDR1 is SGHRS and CDR2 is YFSETQ in the germline V gene. The CDR3 sequence: CASSGTYRQETQYF. Here the CDR3 DNA reads TGCGCCAGCAGCGGGACATACCGACAAGAGACCCAGTACTTC.

The chain links TRBV4-1 to TRBJ2-1, with 8 bases aligning to TRBD2. V shed 0 bases, J shed 7 bases, and the junction held 5 bases outside the gene matches. This CDR3 has 15 residues. Germline CDR1 MGHRA, CDR2 YSYEKL. The CDR3 region has the DNA TGCGCCAGCAGCCAAGAGAGCGGGAGAAAGAATGAGCAGTTCTTC. It encodes CASSQESGRKNEQFF.

The rearrangement uses TRBV5-4 and TRBJ2-5; D is undetermined. CDR3 size: 13 residues. CDR1 is SGHNT and CDR2 is YYREEE in the germline V gene (reference sequence). The V end was cut by 2 bases, the J end by 2 bases, with 7 bases between. The CDR3, as DNA: TGTGCCAGCAGCTTTGACTTGCAAGAGACCCAGTACTTC. Its protein product is CASSFDLQETQYF.

This clone was counted between two and nine times. The chain joins TRBV15 to TRBJ2-7, with a tentative D call TRBD1 (5 bases). Trimming took off 0 bases at V and 2 bases at J, with 11 bases between the two ends. This CDR3 has 15 residues. Germline assignment: CDR1 LNHNV and CDR2 YYDKDF (reference sequence). The CDR3 DNA is TGTGCCACCAGCAGAGATCAACAGGCTACCTACGAGCAGTACTTC. This sequence encodes CATSRDQQATYEQYF.

The chain links TRBV3-1 (or the pseudogene TRBV3-2) to TRBJ2-7; TRBD2 agrees at 10 bases. J gave up 2 bases and V 0 bases, and 10 bases lay outside the gene matches. This CDR3 comprises 18 residues. Germline V gene lookup returns CDR1 LGHDT and CDR2 YNNKEL (reference sequence). The CDR3, as DNA: TGTGCCAGCAGCCAAGATCATCCGGGAGCGGGGGGGCCCTACGAGCAGTACTTC. Residues: CASSQDHPGAGGPYEQYF.

V gene TRBV12-3 or TRBV12-4 combines with J gene TRBJ1-6; D is unclear. V dropped 6 bases and J dropped 6 bases, with 9 bases sitting between them. This CDR3 has 13 amino acids. The CDR3: CASRASSNSPLHF. DNA of the CDR3: TGTGCCAGCAGGGCCAGTTCTAATTCACCCCTCCACTTT.

The chain uses TRBV5-5 and TRBJ1-2, with TRBD1 matching 7 bases. This CDR3 is 15 amino acids long. With V trimmed by 0 bases and J by 1 base, 3 bases remained unmatched. Germline CDR1 SGHKS, CDR2 YYEKEE (reference sequence). CDR3 nucleotides: TGTGCCAGCAGCTTGGTGCCAGGGGGTAACTATGGCTACACCTTC. This sequence encodes CASSLVPGGNYGYTF.

The chain has TRBV6-6 and TRBJ1-5; D uncertain. The V end lost 5 bases, the J end lost 2 bases, and 10 bases lay between the germline ends. This CDR3 spans 14 amino acids. Germline V lookup: CDR1 MNHNY, CDR2 SVGAGI (reference sequence). The CDR3 reads CASSTGPGNQPQHF. The DNA for the CDR3 is TGTGCCAGCAGTACTGGGCCAGGCAATCAGCCCCAGCATTTT.

The chain has TRBV3-1 (or the pseudogene TRBV3-2) and TRBJ2-7, with 7 bases identical to TRBD2. CDR1 and CDR2 (germline): LGHDT, YNNKEL (reference sequence). V dropped 1 base and J dropped 3; count of bases not matched to a gene: 9. The CDR3 has 16 residues. CDR3 protein: CASSQGSSGILYEQYF. In DNA form, the CDR3 reads TGTGCCAGCAGCCAAGGGTCTAGCGGAATACTCTACGAGCAGTACTTC.

This sequence joins TRBV15 and TRBJ1-1; D call uncertain. Germline lookup yields CDR1 LNHNV and CDR2 YYDKDF (reference sequence). The CDR3 contains 13 residues. The V end was cut by 0 bases, the J end by 4 bases, with 6 bases between. The CDR3, as DNA: TGTGCCACCAGCAGAGATACGGGCACTGAAGCTTTCTTT. Translating gives CATSRDTGTEAFF.

This sequence joins TRBV10-3 and TRBJ1-1, with 10 bases aligning to TRBD1. Germline V gene lookup returns CDR1 ENHRY and CDR2 SYGVKD. V dropped 4 bases and J dropped 1; count of bases not matched to a gene: 6. The CDR3 consists of 16 residues. Here the CDR3 reads CAISVGQGYSNTEAFF. The DNA of the CDR3 is TGTGCCATCAGTGTGGGACAGGGGTATTCGAACACTGAAGCTTTCTTT.

The rearrangement links TRBV3-1 (or the pseudogene TRBV3-2) to TRBJ1-2; a weak D match, TRBD1 (6 bases). Germline CDR1 reads LGHDT; CDR2 reads YNNKEL (reference sequence). This CDR3 has 15 residues. V was shortened by 4 bases and J by 6 bases, with 18 bases between the two germline ends. CDR3 DNA: TGTGCCAGCAGCCTCCCCTCGACAGGCTATAATGGCTACACCTTC. Its protein is CASSLPSTGYNGYTF.

The sample holds one count of this clone. This chain uses TRBV15 with TRBJ2-7, with 10 bases matching TRBD1. Per the germline V gene, CDR1 is LNHNV and CDR2 is YYDKDF (reference sequence). J gave up 5 bases and V 6 bases, and 7 bases lay outside the gene matches. The CDR3 length is 14 residues. The DNA of the CDR3 is TGTGCCACCAGGGGTACCGGGACAGGGGACGAGCAGTACTTC. Encoded protein: CATRGTGTGDEQYF.

The chain recombines TRBV5-1 with TRBJ2-5; 10 nucleotides agree with TRBD1. The V segment lost 4 bases and the J segment 5 bases; nucleotides outside the gene matches: 20. The CDR3 has 19 amino acids. Per the germline V gene, CDR1 is SGHRS and CDR2 is YFSETQ. Here the CDR3 reads CASSRRAWDRGRPRETQYF. Written as DNA, the CDR3 is TGCGCCAGCAGCCGTAGAGCGTGGGACAGGGGTCGTCCTAGGGAGACCCAGTACTTC.

This clone has more than one count but fewer than ten. The V gene is TRBV6-5, the J gene TRBJ2-7; perhaps TRBD2 as D (6 bases). Trimming took 6 bases from V and 4 from J, leaving 19 bases between them. The CDR3 covers 15 residues. The germline V gene encodes CDR1 MNHEY and CDR2 SVGAGI. The CDR3 loop is CASRGLRIRGYEQYF. CDR3 bases: TGTGCCAGCAGGGGACTTCGTATCCGGGGATACGAGCAGTACTTC.

This chain joins TRBV19 and TRBJ1-5; TRBD1 matches 10 bases. CDR3 length: 16 amino acids. V lost 4 bases to trimming and J lost 1 base; unmatched junction nucleotides: 4. The V gene's germline CDR1 is LNHDA and CDR2 SQIVND (reference sequence). The chain's CDR3 is CASSTRTGGSNQPQHF. The DNA of the CDR3 is TGTGCCAGTAGTACGCGGACAGGGGGGAGCAATCAGCCCCAGCATTTT.

V usage is TRBV28 and J usage is TRBJ1-2; tentatively, D is TRBD1 (5 bases). The CDR3 is made up of 14 amino acids. The V gene's germline CDR1 is MDHEN and CDR2 SYDVKM. The V and J ends lost 0 bases and 2 bases respectively, with 7 bases between them. DNA for the CDR3: TGTGCCAGCAGTTTATGGCAGGGAAACTATGGCTACACCTTC. Translation: CASSLWQGNYGYTF.

The chain employs TRBV3-1 (or the pseudogene TRBV3-2) and TRBJ1-1; 7 nucleotides line up with TRBD1. Per germline, CDR1 LGHDT and CDR2 YNNKEL (reference sequence). V was pared by 2 bases and J by 6 bases, with 6 bases of the junction left unmatched. The CDR3 runs 14 residues. The CDR3 nucleotides are TGTGCCAGCAGCCAAATCCTCCAGGGGGCTGAAGCTTTCTTT. Its protein is CASSQILQGAEAFF.